This T cell receptor beta chain was documented in a study of T-cell reconstitution after alpha-beta-depleted transplantation in children. V dropped 1 base and J dropped 3 bases, with 5 bases sitting between them. The germline CDR1 and CDR2 sequences are LNHNV and YYDKDF (reference sequence). The CDR3 extends over 13 amino acids. Preparation of the TCRbeta library involved a method that used unique molecular identifiers. Each CDR3 protein is one row after TCRdb ran MiXCR on the PCR reads. Of hundreds of thousands of distinct CDR3 sequences detected, around 17% appear once; the ten largest clones hold around 0.96%.

The sample in question was PBMCs from the stem cell graft donor, obtained from the stem cell graft. The receptor was derived from a human donor who donated a stem cell graft to a child with acute myeloid leukemia. The J gene is TRBJ2-3, the V gene TRBV15, with D unclear. The CDR3 region has the DNA TGTGCCACCAGCAGAGGTAGAACAGATACGCAGTATTTT. This sequence encodes CATSRGRTDTQYF. Full variable domain (remainder filled in from reference TRBV15 and TRBJ2-3): DAMVIQNPRYQVTQFGKPVTLSCSQTLNHNVMYWYQQKSSQAPKLLFHYYDKDFNNEADTPDNFQSRRPNTSFCFLDIRSPGLGDTAMYLCATSRGRTDTQYFGPGTRLTVL.